Detailed here is one T cell receptor beta chain. Its antigen remains unidentified. A junction end diverges from the germline sequence, so it may reflect a read error. As processed by the authors: Junction-only immunoSEQ data arrived without quality scores, meaning filtering differed. Only in-frame clones appear in the TCRdb table, and some are missing; sequencing was by immunoSEQ multiplex PCR. The V and J calls and clone size were taken over from that table, and D and trimming were inferred from the DNA. The repertoire holds more than 2 million clones, with about 94% as singletons. Per the germline V gene, CDR1 is SSHAT and CDR2 is FNYEAQ (reference sequence). The CDR3 contains 18 residues. This sample was taken from a study of shared clonotypes between healthy human individuals. The study's findings and limits: Shared across four donors were around 5% of the naive CD4 clonotypes.

The specimen was naive CD4+ T cells sorted from blood. Subset noted: CD45RA+ positively selected. The receptor's source is a man between 18 and 29 years old in good health. V usage is TRBV7-7 and J usage is TRBJ2-1; 11 positions match TRBD2. The CDR3: CASSPGTSGGSSYNEQFF. CDR3 sequence (DNA): TGTGCTAGCAGCCCAGGGACTAGCGGCGGAAGCTCCTACAATGAGCAGTTCTTC.